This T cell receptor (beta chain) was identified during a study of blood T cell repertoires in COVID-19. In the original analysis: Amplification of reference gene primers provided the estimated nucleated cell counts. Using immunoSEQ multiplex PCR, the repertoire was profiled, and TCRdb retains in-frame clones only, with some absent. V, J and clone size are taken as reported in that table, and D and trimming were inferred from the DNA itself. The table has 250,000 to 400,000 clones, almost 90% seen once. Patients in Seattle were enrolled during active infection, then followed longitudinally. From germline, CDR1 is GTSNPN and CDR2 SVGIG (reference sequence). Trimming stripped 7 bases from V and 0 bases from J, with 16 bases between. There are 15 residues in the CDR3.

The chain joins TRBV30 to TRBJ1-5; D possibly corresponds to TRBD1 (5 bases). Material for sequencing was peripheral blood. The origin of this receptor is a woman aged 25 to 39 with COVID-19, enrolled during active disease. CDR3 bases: TGTGCCTCGGCGGGGCAGGGAAGTAGCAATCAGCCCCAGCATTTT. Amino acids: CASAGQGSSNQPQHF.